This T cell receptor (beta chain) was sequenced in a study of blood T cell repertoires in COVID-19. There are 15 residues in the CDR3. V lost 4 bases and J 5 bases, leaving 15 bases between the germline ends. The germline gives CDR1 SGDLS, CDR2 YYNGEE. TCRdb's table, derived via immunoSEQ multiplex PCR, lists solely in-frame clones and lacks some. This table holds about 130,000 clones, roughly 88% found once. The rearrangement uses TRBV9 and TRBJ2-2, with D perhaps TRBD2 (6 bases). The sequence was obtained from a middle-aged man who had recovered from COVID-19. Sequenced sample: PBMCs or T cells enriched from blood (not recorded which). The CDR3: CASSPQRVGTGELFF. CDR3 nucleotide sequence: TGTGCCAGCAGCCCCCAGCGGGTTGGGACCGGGGAGCTGTTTTTT. Full variable domain (outside the CDR3, taken from reference TRBV9 and TRBJ2-2): DSGVTQTPKHLITATGQRVTLRCSPRSGDLSVYWYQQSLDQGLQFLIQYYNGEERAKGNILERFSAQQFPDLHSELNLSSLELGDSALYFCASSPQRVGTGELFFGEGSRLTVL.